This T cell receptor beta chain was sequenced in a study of vaccination and CD4 T cells after COVID-19. As regards this clonotype: The antigen remains undetermined.

The CDR3 is 17 amino acids. Germline V gene lookup returns CDR1 MNHNS and CDR2 SASEGT. The J segment lost 6 bases and the V segment lost 6 bases, leaving 12 bases of the junction unmatched. The Oncomine TCR Beta short-read assay was what sequenced the DNA obtained from cultured CD4+ T cells. TCRdb redid the calling of the PCR reads with MiXCR, one entry per CDR3 protein. The sample includes 15,000 or so distinct CDR3 sequences, about 39% of them seen just once. This sample's treatment: approximately 9-day PBMC culture with coronavirus spike peptide pools or control peptides (ViraFEST assay). The sample consisted of CD4+ T cells from blood, cultured in vitro, taken before SARS-CoV-2 vaccination. This sequence was found in a human donor who had recovered from COVID-19. The rearrangement joins TRBV6-1 to TRBJ2-3; 13 positions agree with TRBD2. Here the CDR3 reads CASSELTSGGSPDTQYF. In DNA, the CDR3 is TGTGCCAGCAGCGAACTGACTAGCGGGGGGTCACCCGATACGCAGTATTTT.